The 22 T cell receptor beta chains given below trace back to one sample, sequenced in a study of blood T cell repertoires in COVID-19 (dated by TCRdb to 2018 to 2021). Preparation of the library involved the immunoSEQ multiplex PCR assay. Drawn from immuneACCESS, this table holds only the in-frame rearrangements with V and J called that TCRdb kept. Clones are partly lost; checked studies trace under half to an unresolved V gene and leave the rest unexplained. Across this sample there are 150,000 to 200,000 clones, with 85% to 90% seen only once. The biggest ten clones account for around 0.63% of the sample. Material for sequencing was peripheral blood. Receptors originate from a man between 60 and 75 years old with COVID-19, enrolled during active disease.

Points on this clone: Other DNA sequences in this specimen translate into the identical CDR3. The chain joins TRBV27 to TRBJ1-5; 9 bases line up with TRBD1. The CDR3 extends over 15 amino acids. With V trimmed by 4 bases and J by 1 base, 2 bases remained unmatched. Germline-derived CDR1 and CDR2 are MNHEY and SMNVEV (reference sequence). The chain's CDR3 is CASSSGTGSNQPQHF. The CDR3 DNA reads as TGTGCCAGCAGTTCCGGGACAGGGAGCAATCAGCCCCAGCATTTT.

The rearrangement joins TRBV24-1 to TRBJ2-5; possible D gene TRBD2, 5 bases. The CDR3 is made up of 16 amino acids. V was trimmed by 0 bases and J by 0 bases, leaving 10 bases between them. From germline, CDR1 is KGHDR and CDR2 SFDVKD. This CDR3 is CATSDLQSGNQETQYF. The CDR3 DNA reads TGTGCCACCAGTGATTTGCAAAGCGGCAACCAAGAGACCCAGTACTTC.

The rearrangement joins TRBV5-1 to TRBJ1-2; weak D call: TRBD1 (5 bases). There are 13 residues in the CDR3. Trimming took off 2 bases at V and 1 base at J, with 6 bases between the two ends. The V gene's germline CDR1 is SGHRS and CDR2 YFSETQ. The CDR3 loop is CASSFDSNYGYTF. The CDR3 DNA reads TGCGCCAGCAGCTTTGACAGTAACTATGGCTACACCTTC.

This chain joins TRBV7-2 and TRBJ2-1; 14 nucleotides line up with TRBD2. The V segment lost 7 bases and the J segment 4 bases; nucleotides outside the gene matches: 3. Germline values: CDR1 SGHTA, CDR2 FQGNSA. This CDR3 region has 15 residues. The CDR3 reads CASKTSGGGYNEQFF. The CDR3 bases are TGTGCCAGCAAGACTAGCGGGGGGGGATACAATGAGCAGTTCTTC.

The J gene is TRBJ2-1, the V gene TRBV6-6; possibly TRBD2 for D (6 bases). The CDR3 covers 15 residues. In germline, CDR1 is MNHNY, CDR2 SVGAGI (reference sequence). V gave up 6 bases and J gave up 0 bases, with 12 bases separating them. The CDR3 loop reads CASRKELASYNEQFF. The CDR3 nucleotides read TGTGCCAGCAGGAAAGAACTAGCCTCCTACAATGAGCAGTTCTTC.

In DNA, the CDR3 is TGTGCCAGCAGTTCGGACAGCGCGGCTTCTAATGAAAAACTGTTTTTT. The encoded protein is CASSSDSAASNEKLFF. The chain employs TRBV6-2 or TRBV6-3 and TRBJ1-4; tentatively, D is TRBD1 (6 bases). Trimming pared 4 bases from V and 3 bases from J, leaving 15 bases between. CDR1 is MNHEY, CDR2 SVGEGT, per germline. The CDR3 has 16 residues.

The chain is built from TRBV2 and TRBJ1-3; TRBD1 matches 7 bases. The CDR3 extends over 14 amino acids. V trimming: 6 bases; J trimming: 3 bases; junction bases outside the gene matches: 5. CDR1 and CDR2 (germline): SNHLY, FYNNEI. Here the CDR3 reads CASRIDRDGNTIYF. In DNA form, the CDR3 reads TGTGCCAGCAGGATTGACAGGGATGGAAACACCATATATTTT.

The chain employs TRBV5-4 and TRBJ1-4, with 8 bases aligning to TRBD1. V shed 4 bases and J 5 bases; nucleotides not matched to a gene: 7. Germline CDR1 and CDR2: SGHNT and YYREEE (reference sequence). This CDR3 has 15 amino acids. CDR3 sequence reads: CASSAGQGSNEKLFF. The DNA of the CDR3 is TGTGCCAGCAGCGCCGGACAGGGATCAAATGAAAAACTGTTTTTT.

The CDR3 DNA reads as TGTGCCAGCAGCCCCAACAGGGGACCTCGCACTGAAGCTTTCTTT. It codes for CASSPNRGPRTEAFF. The chain couples TRBV14 to TRBJ1-1; 7 bases are a match to TRBD1. With V trimmed by 4 bases and J by 4 bases, 9 bases remained unmatched. Germline V lookup: CDR1 SGHDN, CDR2 FVKESK. CDR3 length equals 15 residues.

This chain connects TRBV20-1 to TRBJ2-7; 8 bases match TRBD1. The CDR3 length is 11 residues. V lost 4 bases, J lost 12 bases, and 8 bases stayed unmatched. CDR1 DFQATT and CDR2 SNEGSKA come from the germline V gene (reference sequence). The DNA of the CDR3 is TGCAGTGCTACTTTACAGGGGGTCGGGTACTTC. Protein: CSATLQGVGYF.

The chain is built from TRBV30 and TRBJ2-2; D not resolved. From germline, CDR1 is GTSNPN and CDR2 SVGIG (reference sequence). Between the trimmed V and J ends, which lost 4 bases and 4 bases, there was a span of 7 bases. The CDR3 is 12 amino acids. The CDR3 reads CAWISLTGELFF. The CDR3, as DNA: TGTGCCTGGATCTCTCTCACCGGGGAGCTGTTTTTT.

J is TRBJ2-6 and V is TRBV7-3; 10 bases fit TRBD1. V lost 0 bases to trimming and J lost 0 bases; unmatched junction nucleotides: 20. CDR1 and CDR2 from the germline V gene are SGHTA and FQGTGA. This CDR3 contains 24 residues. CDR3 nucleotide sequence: TGTGCCAGCAGCTTAACCGCTATTAGGGACAGGGGTTCCGGCTGGTTCTCTGGGGCCAACGTCCTGACTTTC. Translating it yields CASSLTAIRDRGSGWFSGANVLTF.

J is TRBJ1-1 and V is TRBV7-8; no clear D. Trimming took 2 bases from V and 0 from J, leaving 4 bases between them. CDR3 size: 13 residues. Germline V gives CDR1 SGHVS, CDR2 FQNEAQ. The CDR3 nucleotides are TGTGCCAGCAGCTTACTAGTGAACACTGAAGCTTTCTTT. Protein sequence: CASSLLVNTEAFF.

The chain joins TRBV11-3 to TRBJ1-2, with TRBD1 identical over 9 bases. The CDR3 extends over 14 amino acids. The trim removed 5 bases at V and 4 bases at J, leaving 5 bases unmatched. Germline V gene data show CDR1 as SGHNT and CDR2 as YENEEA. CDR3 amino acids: CASSTGGTAYGYTF. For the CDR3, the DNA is TGTGCCAGCAGCACAGGGGGCACCGCCTATGGCTACACCTTC.

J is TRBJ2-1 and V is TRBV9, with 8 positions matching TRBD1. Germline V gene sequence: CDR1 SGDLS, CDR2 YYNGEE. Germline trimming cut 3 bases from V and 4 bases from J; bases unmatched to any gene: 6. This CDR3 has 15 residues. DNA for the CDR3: TGTGCCAGCAGCGCCCCAGGGGGCGCTTACAATGAGCAGTTCTTC. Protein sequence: CASSAPGGAYNEQFF.

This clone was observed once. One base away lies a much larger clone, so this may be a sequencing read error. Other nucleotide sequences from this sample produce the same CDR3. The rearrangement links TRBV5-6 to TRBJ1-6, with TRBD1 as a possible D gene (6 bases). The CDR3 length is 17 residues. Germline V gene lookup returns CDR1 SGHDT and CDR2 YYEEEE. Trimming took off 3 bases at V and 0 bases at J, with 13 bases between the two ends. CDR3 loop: CASSWGQASSYNSPLHF. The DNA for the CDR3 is TGTGCCAGCAGCTGGGGGCAGGCGAGCTCCTATAATTCACCCCTCCACTTT. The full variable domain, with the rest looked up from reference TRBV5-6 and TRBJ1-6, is DAGVTQSPTHLIKTRGQQVTLRCSPKSGHDTVSWYQQALGQGPQFIFQYYEEEERQRGNFPDRFSGHQFPNYSSELNVNALLLGDSALYLCASSWGQASSYNSPLHFGNGTRLTVT.

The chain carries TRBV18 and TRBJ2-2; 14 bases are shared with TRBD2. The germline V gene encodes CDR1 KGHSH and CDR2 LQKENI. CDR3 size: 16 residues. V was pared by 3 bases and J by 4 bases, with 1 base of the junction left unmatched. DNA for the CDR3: TGTGCCAGCTCACCGGGACTAGCGGGAGTCACCGGGGAGCTGTTTTTT. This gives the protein CASSPGLAGVTGELFF.

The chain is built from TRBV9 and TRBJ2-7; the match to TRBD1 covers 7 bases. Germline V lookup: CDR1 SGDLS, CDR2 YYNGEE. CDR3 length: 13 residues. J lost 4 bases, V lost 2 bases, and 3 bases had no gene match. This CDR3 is CASSVGQKYEQYF. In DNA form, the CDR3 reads TGTGCCAGCAGCGTGGGACAGAAGTACGAGCAGTACTTC.

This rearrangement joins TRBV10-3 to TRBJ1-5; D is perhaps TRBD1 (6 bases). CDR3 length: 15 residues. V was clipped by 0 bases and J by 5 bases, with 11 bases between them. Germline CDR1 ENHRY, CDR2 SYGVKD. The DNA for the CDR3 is TGTGCCATCAGTGAGTCGGGGGGGCAAGATCAGCCCCAGCATTTT. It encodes CAISESGGQDQPQHF.

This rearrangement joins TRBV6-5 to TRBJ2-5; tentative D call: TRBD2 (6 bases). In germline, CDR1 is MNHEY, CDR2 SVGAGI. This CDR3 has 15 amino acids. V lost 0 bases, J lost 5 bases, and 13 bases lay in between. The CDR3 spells CASSYSGGERETQYF. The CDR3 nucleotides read TGTGCCAGCAGTTACTCGGGCGGGGAACGGGAGACCCAGTACTTC.

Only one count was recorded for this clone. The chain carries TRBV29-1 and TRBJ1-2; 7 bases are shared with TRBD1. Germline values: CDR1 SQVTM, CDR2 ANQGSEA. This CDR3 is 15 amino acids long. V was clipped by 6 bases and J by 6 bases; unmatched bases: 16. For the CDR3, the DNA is TGCAGCGTCATAGGGGATAGGACAGGAAGGAATGGCTACACCTTC. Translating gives CSVIGDRTGRNGYTF.

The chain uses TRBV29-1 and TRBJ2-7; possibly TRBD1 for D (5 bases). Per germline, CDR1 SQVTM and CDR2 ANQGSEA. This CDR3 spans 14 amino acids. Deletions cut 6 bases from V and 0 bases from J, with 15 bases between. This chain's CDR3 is CSVTTGPVSYEQYF. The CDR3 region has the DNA TGCAGCGTAACAACAGGCCCCGTCTCCTACGAGCAGTACTTC.